This TCR beta chain emerged from a study of OX40 agonist ivuxolimab in advanced cancers. In the study overall: Every 2 weeks, ivuxolimab was infused into the patients intravenously at between 0.01 and 10 mg/kg. Partial responses occurred in Three dose-escalation patients, one with hepatocellular carcinoma and two with cutaneous melanoma.

TCRdb's copy holds only in-frame clones and misses some; the assay was immunoSEQ multiplex PCR. The repertoire holds over 75,000 clones, with 94% as singletons. Exclusion of a patient followed from autoimmune disease history or systemic immunosuppression. Concerning this clone: Its specificity is unknown.

Overall study findings and caveats: The antigen specificity of the peripheral T cells (those that were expanded) was not determined.

The source material was CD4+ or CD8+ T cells sorted from blood, sampled in a trial of the OX40 agonist ivuxolimab. The TCR comes from an adult with an advanced solid tumor such as melanoma, head and neck, liver or kidney cancer.

CDR3 sequence (DNA): TGTGCCAGCAGAGCAGGGAGTTATAGCAATCAGCCCCAGCATTTT. Translation: CASRAGSYSNQPQHF. The V gene is TRBV27, the J gene TRBJ1-5; the D gene is possibly TRBD1 (5 bases). Trimming pared 6 bases from V and 0 bases from J, leaving 12 bases between. The germline CDR1 and CDR2 sequences are MNHEY and SMNVEV (reference sequence). The CDR3 has 15 residues.